The 2 T cell receptor beta chains listed next were all sequenced from one sample in a study of graft-versus-host responses after intestinal transplantation. Data came from immunoSEQ multiplex PCR; TCRdb stores just in-frame clones and leaves some out. Among just under 65,000 clones listed, 90% to 95% were seen once. The antigens for these receptors are not known. Here the sequenced sample was unstimulated CD8+ T cells sorted from spleen or lymph node cells, taken before transplant. These receptors originate from a human donor who was the organ donor for an intestinal transplant.

CDR3 in amino acids: CASSIVSGGSNGELFF. CDR3 coding DNA: TGTGCCAGTAGTATAGTTTCAGGGGGCAGCAACGGGGAGCTGTTTTTT. The chain employs TRBV19 and TRBJ2-2; 8 bases are a match to TRBD1. CDR1 and CDR2 from the germline V gene are LNHDA and SQIVND (reference sequence). J was trimmed by 7 bases and V by 1 base; bases with no gene match: 8. The CDR3 extends over 16 amino acids.

The chain links TRBV25-1 to TRBJ1-2; no reliable D call. Trimming shortened V by 1 base and J by 10 bases, and 10 bases separated the two germline ends. Germline CDR1 is MGHDK and CDR2 is SYGVNS. The CDR3 consists of 12 residues. The CDR3 sequence: CASSESWASYTF. The DNA for the CDR3 is TGTGCCAGCAGTGAATCTTGGGCTTCCTACACCTTC.